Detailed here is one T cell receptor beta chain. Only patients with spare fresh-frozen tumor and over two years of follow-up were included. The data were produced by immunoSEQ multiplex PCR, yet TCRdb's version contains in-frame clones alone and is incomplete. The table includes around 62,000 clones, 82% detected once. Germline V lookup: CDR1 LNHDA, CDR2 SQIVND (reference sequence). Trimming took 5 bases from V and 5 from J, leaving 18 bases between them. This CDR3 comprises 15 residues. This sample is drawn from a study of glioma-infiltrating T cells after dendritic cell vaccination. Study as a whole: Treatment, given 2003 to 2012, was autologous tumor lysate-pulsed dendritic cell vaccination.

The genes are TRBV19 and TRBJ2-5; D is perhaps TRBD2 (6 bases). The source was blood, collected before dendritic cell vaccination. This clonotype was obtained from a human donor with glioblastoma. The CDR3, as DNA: TGTGCCAGTAGTCAAATCTCTAGCGAGGCGGAGACCCAGTACTTC. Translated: CASSQISSEAETQYF.